This TCR beta chain was found in a study of T cells in Graves' hyperthyroidism and ophthalmopathy. Amplification of TCR beta CDR3 regions was performed using RNA transcripts as template. First-round RT-PCR with HTBI primers amplified the TCR CDR3 region. TCRdb called the multiplex PCR reads again in MiXCR, with one record for every CDR3 protein. The sample lists approximately 590,000 distinct CDR3 sequences; approximately 15% were seen once. This CDR3 region has 15 residues. The V and J ends lost 5 bases and 5 bases, in that order; junction bases with no gene match: 6. Germline CDR1 and CDR2: MNHNS and SASEGT. Hyperthyroidism was newly diagnosed in patients aged 18 to 65 (duration under 2 months).

The V gene is TRBV6-1, the J gene TRBJ2-2; 9 bases match TRBD1. Sequenced material: blood. The receptor was isolated from a woman aged 25 to 39 with Graves' hyperthyroidism. The CDR3 sequence: CASSSGTGHTGELFF. As DNA, the CDR3 is TGTGCCAGCAGTTCGGGGACAGGGCATACCGGGGAGCTGTTTTTT.